This T cell receptor (beta chain) was profiled in a study of blood T cell repertoires in COVID-19. This CDR3 has 14 residues. Germline V CDR1 and CDR2: MNHNS, SASEGT. Deletions cut 5 bases from V and 4 bases from J, with 14 bases between. This clone was detected once. As processed by the authors: By means of reference gene primer amplification, nucleated cell counts were estimated. Using immunoSEQ multiplex PCR, the repertoire was profiled, and TCRdb retains in-frame clones only, with some absent. V and J calls and clone size are those listed in that table; D and trimming were worked out from the DNA. The sample records a few hundred thousand clones, around 88% being singletons. Individuals drawn from around 24 US areas were about 18 to 95 years old. Cohorts were determined from participant-reported clinical history.

Input material: PBMCs or T cells enriched from blood (not recorded which). The chain recombines TRBV6-1 with TRBJ1-2; the D gene is possibly TRBD1 (6 bases). The receptor was derived from a woman younger than 45 who had been exposed to COVID-19. For the CDR3, the DNA is TGTGCCAGCAGTCCCAGCTCAGGGGTCTATGGCTACACCTTC. Residues: CASSPSSGVYGYTF.